This T cell receptor beta chain was profiled in a study of T-cell memory formation after mild COVID-19. Study-wide background: In these data, TCR clusters were largely donor specific. Study-level results: Contracting clones localized mainly to CM and EM when CD4+ and mainly to EMRA when CD8+. Contracting clones from day 15 to 85 had balanced CD4/CD8; later expanders favoured CD4+.

With constant-segment primers, 5'RACE yielded cDNA libraries of TCR alpha and TCR beta that carried sample barcodes and UMIs. In TCRdb, the 5' RACE reads were re-called with MiXCR into one record per CDR3 protein. Among 350,000 to 400,000 distinct CDR3 sequences listed, approximately 21% were seen once. Trimming removed 8 bases at V and 4 bases at J, with 15 bases between. This CDR3 has 13 amino acids. Germline CDR1 is DFQATT and CDR2 is SNEGSKA (reference sequence). This clonotype was counted only a few times. No antigen is known for it. The sequencing sample was made of PBMCs or a T cell subset sorted from them (not recorded which). The receptor was isolated from an adult woman who had mild COVID-19 (a few samples of this study predate the infection). Cell type and time point are not known. The gene calls are TRBV20-1 and TRBJ1-5, with D possibly matching TRBD1 (5 bases). CDR3 region: CSMVQGMNQPQHF. Written as DNA, the CDR3 is TGCAGTATGGTGCAGGGCATGAATCAGCCCCAGCATTTT.